This T cell receptor (beta chain) was identified in a study of T cell responses to AZD1222 COVID-19 vaccine. This CDR3 comprises 14 residues. Germline lookup yields CDR1 MNHEY and CDR2 SVGAGI. The ends were cut back, 7 bases at V and 2 bases at J, with 15 bases in the middle. Points from the study as a whole: Reportedly, nearly half the spike-specific TCRs target unmutated variant regions.

Measured with immunoSEQ multiplex PCR; TCRdb has only the in-frame clones, and not every one. The table lists 150,000 to 170,000 clones, less than 90% of them singletons. Turning to this clone: Its antigen remains unidentified.

J is TRBJ2-7 and V is TRBV6-5, with D perhaps assigned TRBD1 or TRBD2 (6 bases each). This specimen consisted of peripheral blood, obtained on day 0 of AZD1222 vaccination. This sequence originates from an adult in good health. The CDR3 spells CASTAEGGTYEQYF. DNA of the CDR3: TGTGCCAGCACTGCTGAGGGGGGAACCTACGAGCAGTACTTC.